The 31 T cell receptor beta chains below come from one sample, sequenced in a study of blood T cell repertoires in COVID-19. TCRdb keeps only in-frame clones here, not all; method: immunoSEQ multiplex PCR. The repertoire holds fewer than 200,000 clones, with 82% as singletons. Sequenced material: peripheral blood. These receptor sequences come from a woman in her seventies with acute or convalescent COVID-19.

The chain joins TRBV5-1 to TRBJ2-7; the match to TRBD2 covers 10 bases. This CDR3 is 16 amino acids long. V lost 0 bases to trimming and J lost 5 bases; unmatched junction nucleotides: 8. Looked up from germline, CDR1 is SGHRS and CDR2 is YFSETQ. The CDR3 loop reads CASSLALAGGRNEQYF. In DNA form, the CDR3 reads TGCGCCAGCAGCTTGGCCTTAGCGGGGGGCAGAAACGAGCAGTACTTC.

The V gene is TRBV27, the J gene TRBJ1-6, with 8 bases lining up with TRBD1. Germline V lookup: CDR1 MNHEY, CDR2 SMNVEV (reference sequence). The CDR3 totals 14 residues. The trim removed 2 bases at V and 10 bases at J, leaving 4 bases unmatched. The CDR3 DNA reads as TGTGCCAGCAGTTTAACAGGGGGGAGATCACCCCTCCACTTT. As protein: CASSLTGGRSPLHF.

The chain employs TRBV5-1 and TRBJ2-7; 11 nucleotides line up with TRBD2. The CDR3 contains 15 residues. Trimming removed 4 bases from V and 3 bases from J; junction bases left unmatched: 6. Germline V gives CDR1 SGHRS, CDR2 YFSETQ. CDR3 DNA sequence: TGCGCCAGCAGCCCGGGACTAGCGGAAGGCTACGAGCAGTACTTC. Encoded protein: CASSPGLAEGYEQYF.

The chain carries TRBV28 and TRBJ1-6; D is ambiguous. CDR3 length equals 14 residues. Germline assignment: CDR1 MDHEN and CDR2 SYDVKM. V lost 7 bases and J 7 bases, leaving 14 bases between the germline ends. The CDR3 DNA is TGTGCCAGCACCACACAATCTTACAATTCACCCCTCCACTTT. This translates into CASTTQSYNSPLHF.

The chain couples TRBV3-1 (or the pseudogene TRBV3-2) to TRBJ2-7, with 13 nucleotides matching TRBD2. The V segment lost 1 base and the J segment 3 bases; nucleotides outside the gene matches: 3. This CDR3 comprises 16 residues. Germline-derived CDR1 and CDR2 are LGHDT and YNNKEL (reference sequence). CDR3 protein: CASSQGLAGGVYEQYF. CDR3 in DNA: TGTGCCAGCAGCCAAGGACTAGCGGGGGGAGTCTACGAGCAGTACTTC.

This clone was seen ten or more times. The rearrangement joins TRBV25-1 to TRBJ2-6; D ambiguous. Trimming took off 9 bases at V and 0 bases at J, with 6 bases between the two ends. Germline CDR1 and CDR2: MGHDK and SYGVNS. The CDR3 length is 13 residues. The CDR3 DNA is TGTGCCAGTTCATTCTCTGGGGCCAACGTCCTGACTTTC. This encodes CASSFSGANVLTF. Drawing the rest from reference TRBV25-1 and TRBJ2-6, the complete variable domain is EADIYQTPRYLVIGTGKKITLECSQTMGHDKMYWYQQDPGMELHLIHYSYGVNSTEKGDLSSESTVSRIRTEHFPLTLESARPSHTSQYLCASSFSGANVLTFGAGSRLTVL.

The chain links TRBV6-1 to TRBJ2-5, with D possibly TRBD1 on 6 matching bases. Germline V CDR1 and CDR2: MNHNS, SASEGT. CDR3 length: 15 residues. Trimming removed 2 bases from V and 2 bases from J, with 12 bases in between. The CDR3 loop is CASSETGNPQETQYF. The CDR3 DNA reads as TGTGCCAGCAGTGAAACAGGGAACCCTCAAGAGACCCAGTACTTC.

The chain employs TRBV28 and TRBJ2-5; perhaps TRBD2 as D (5 bases). Germline V gene data show CDR1 as MDHEN and CDR2 as SYDVKM. The germline V and J ends were trimmed by 5 bases and 1 base, with 14 bases remaining between them. The CDR3 totals 15 residues. This CDR3 reads CASSGALGSQETQYF. The CDR3 DNA reads TGTGCCAGCAGTGGCGCCCTGGGGAGCCAAGAGACCCAGTACTTC.

The rearrangement uses TRBV4-2 and TRBJ2-3, with D possibly matching TRBD1 (5 bases). This CDR3 region has 14 residues. Between the trimmed V and J ends, which lost 4 bases and 2 bases, there was a span of 10 bases. Per the germline V gene, CDR1 is LGHNA and CDR2 is YNFKEQ. For the CDR3, the DNA is TGTGCCAGCAGCCTCGACAGTTCCACAGATACGCAGTATTTT. Translating it yields CASSLDSSTDTQYF.

CDR3 DNA: TGTGCCAGCAGCCTTACCCTCAGTGCAACTAATGAAAAACTGTTTTTT. As protein: CASSLTLSATNEKLFF. The V and J genes are TRBV3-1 (or the pseudogene TRBV3-2) and TRBJ1-4; the D is unclear. The ends were cut back, 4 bases at V and 0 bases at J, with 12 bases in the middle. In germline, CDR1 is LGHDT, CDR2 YNNKEL (reference sequence). The CDR3 length is 16 residues.

The rearrangement uses TRBV2 and TRBJ2-1; 11 nucleotides line up with TRBD1. The V and J ends lost 6 bases and 8 bases, in that order; junction bases with no gene match: 6. The CDR3 runs to 14 residues. Germline V gene sequence: CDR1 SNHLY, CDR2 FYNNEI. CDR3 sequence (DNA): TGTGCCAGCAGGGGAGGACAGGGGGCAGATGAGCAGTTCTTC. Protein sequence: CASRGGQGADEQFF.

V usage is TRBV7-9 and J usage is TRBJ2-4; perhaps TRBD1 as D (5 bases). V lost 1 base to trimming and J lost 6 bases, with 22 bases between them. From germline, CDR1 is SEHNR and CDR2 FQNEAQ (reference sequence). This CDR3 has 18 amino acids. The CDR3 spells CASSLGRQGHVSGNIQYF. DNA of the CDR3: TGTGCCAGCAGCTTAGGCCGCCAGGGCCATGTCTCTGGAAACATTCAGTACTTC.

The chain carries TRBV4-1 and TRBJ1-6, with D unresolved. Trimming shortened V by 0 bases and J by 7 bases, and 10 bases separated the two germline ends. The CDR3 has 15 amino acids. The germline CDR1 and CDR2 sequences are MGHRA and YSYEKL. The CDR3 DNA follows: TGCGCCAGCAGCCAAGAGGCAATTCCAAATTCACCCCTCCACTTT. Translation gives CASSQEAIPNSPLHF.

The chain is built from TRBV19 and TRBJ2-2; D is possibly TRBD2 (7 bases). The CDR3 is made up of 13 amino acids. The V and J ends lost 6 bases and 9 bases respectively, with 14 bases between them. Germline CDR1 and CDR2: LNHDA and SQIVND (reference sequence). Written as DNA, the CDR3 is TGTGCCAGTAGGGGGGGGCCCAGGCGGGAGCTGTTTTTT. It specifies CASRGGPRRELFF.

The chain recombines TRBV6-5 with TRBJ1-2, with a possible D match to TRBD1 (5 bases). Germline V lookup: CDR1 MNHEY, CDR2 SVGAGI. The CDR3 has 13 amino acids. The ends were cut back, 10 bases at V and 8 bases at J, with 20 bases in the middle. CDR3 region: CATTVPGLRGYTF. The CDR3 bases are TGTGCCACCACCGTGCCAGGGTTGCGGGGCTACACCTTC.

The gene calls are TRBV6-5 and TRBJ1-2, with D possibly TRBD1 on 5 matching bases. Germline CDR1 MNHEY, CDR2 SVGAGI. The CDR3 is made up of 15 amino acids. Trimming took 6 bases from V and 2 from J, leaving 16 bases between them. The CDR3: CASSSQGLRNYGYTF. The CDR3 DNA reads as TGTGCCAGCAGCAGCCAGGGTTTGAGGAACTATGGCTACACCTTC.

Written as DNA, the CDR3 is TGTGCCAGCAGTTTCTACAAGGACCCCGGGACTAAAAATGAGCAGTTCTTC. Translated: CASSFYKDPGTKNEQFF. The genes are TRBV6-2 or TRBV6-3 and TRBJ2-1; 7 positions match TRBD2. The CDR3 extends over 17 amino acids. The germline gives CDR1 MNHEY, CDR2 SVGEGT. The junction had 16 bases not matched to a gene; V was cut back by 4 bases and J by 7 bases.

The chain couples TRBV5-5 to TRBJ2-1, with D possibly matching TRBD2 (5 bases). Germline V gene sequence: CDR1 SGHKS, CDR2 YYEKEE (reference sequence). CDR3 length: 15 amino acids. V was pared by 4 bases and J by 9 bases, with 20 bases between. As DNA, the CDR3 is TGTGCCAGCAGCCTTGCGGCAGAAGTAGGAGGTGAGCAGTTCTTC. This sequence encodes CASSLAAEVGGEQFF.

J is TRBJ1-2 and V is TRBV28, with D possibly being TRBD1 (5 bases). CDR1 MDHEN and CDR2 SYDVKM come from the germline V gene. Deletions cut 5 bases from V and 1 base from J, with 17 bases between. CDR3 size: 16 residues. CDR3 amino acids: CASSPTRQQINYGYTF. In nucleotides, the CDR3 is TGTGCCAGCAGTCCGACCAGACAGCAGATTAACTATGGCTACACCTTC.

The table lists this clone with a count of one. The chain recombines TRBV18 with TRBJ2-7; 9 bases line up with TRBD1. Losses at the gene ends were 6 bases for V and 3 bases for J; bases not matched to a gene: 6. This CDR3 is built from 14 residues. CDR1 KGHSH and CDR2 LQKENI come from the germline V gene. CDR3 DNA sequence: TGTGCCAGCTCGGGGACAGGGTCTCTCTACGAGCAGTACTTC. Its protein product is CASSGTGSLYEQYF.

This clone has just one count. The chain is built from TRBV5-8 and TRBJ1-5; TRBD1 might be the D (6 bases). The CDR3 has 17 amino acids. Germline CDR1 SGHTS, CDR2 YDEGEE. Trimming removed 0 bases from V and 0 bases from J, with 13 bases in between. The CDR3, as DNA: TGTGCCAGCAGCTTGGTTACAGGGCTATATAGCAATCAGCCCCAGCATTTT. This sequence encodes CASSLVTGLYSNQPQHF.

This clone showed up just once. The chain links TRBV28 to TRBJ1-2; D might be TRBD1 (6 bases). Germline V gene data show CDR1 as MDHEN and CDR2 as SYDVKM. With 4 bases removed from V and 8 bases from J, the gap between germline ends came to 14 bases. The CDR3 covers 13 residues. The chain's CDR3 is CASSSGQYGGYTF. The DNA for the CDR3 is TGTGCCAGCAGTTCCGGACAGTATGGGGGCTACACCTTC.

V is TRBV20-1 and J is TRBJ2-3; TRBD2 agrees at 7 bases. Germline trimming cut 5 bases from V and 6 bases from J; bases unmatched to any gene: 8. CDR1 DFQATT and CDR2 SNEGSKA come from the germline V gene (reference sequence). The CDR3 has 13 residues. CDR3 region: CSARGLVFDTQYF. Written as DNA, the CDR3 is TGCAGTGCTCGTGGACTAGTTTTTGATACGCAGTATTTT.

The rearrangement uses TRBV11-2 and TRBJ1-1; D call uncertain. CDR3 length equals 15 residues. Germline loops: CDR1 SGHAT, CDR2 FQNNGV. The germline V and J ends were trimmed by 2 bases and 5 bases, with 15 bases remaining between them. For the CDR3, the DNA is TGTGCCAGCAGCTTATCGTACGGCAGCGGAACTGAAGCTTTCTTT. Protein product: CASSLSYGSGTEAFF.

The CDR3 is CASSLQGALGYTF. The CDR3 nucleotides read TGTGCCAGCAGCCTGCAGGGGGCGCTGGGCTACACCTTC. J is TRBJ1-2 and V is TRBV7-2; 8 bases line up with TRBD1. Germline V gene data show CDR1 as SGHTA and CDR2 as FQGNSA. The CDR3 contains 13 residues. V gave up 5 bases and J gave up 8 bases; unmatched junction bases: 7.

This chain joins TRBV3-1 (or the pseudogene TRBV3-2) and TRBJ1-4; 10 bases line up with TRBD1. The V gene's germline CDR1 is LGHDT and CDR2 YNNKEL (reference sequence). Trimming at V came to 4 bases and at J to 0 bases, leaving 5 bases not matched to a gene. This CDR3 contains 17 residues. The CDR3 reads CASSPGTGATTNEKLFF. CDR3 sequence (DNA): TGTGCCAGCAGCCCCGGGACAGGGGCGACAACTAATGAAAAACTGTTTTTT.

The CDR3 loop is CASTTNRVGYTF. CDR3 DNA sequence: TGTGCCAGCACCACTAACAGGGTTGGCTACACCTTC. The chain is built from TRBV12-3 or TRBV12-4 and TRBJ1-2, with TRBD1 as a possible D gene (6 bases). The ends were cut back, 7 bases at V and 7 bases at J, with 13 bases in the middle. The length of the CDR3 is 12 residues.

This chain links TRBV30 with TRBJ2-7, with no clear D. V was clipped by 0 bases and J by 0 bases, with 9 bases between them. The germline gives CDR1 GTSNPN, CDR2 SVGIG (reference sequence). The CDR3 length is 14 residues. CDR3 sequence reads: CAWSVSPYSYEQYF. CDR3 DNA sequence: TGTGCCTGGAGTGTATCCCCCTACTCCTACGAGCAGTACTTC.

This rearrangement joins TRBV4-2 to TRBJ2-5; 11 bases line up with TRBD2. CDR3 length: 14 amino acids. Germline loops: CDR1 LGHNA, CDR2 YNFKEQ. The V segment lost 4 bases and the J segment 5 bases; nucleotides outside the gene matches: 3. The CDR3 DNA is TGTGCCAGCAGCCTGACTAGCGGGGATGAGACCCAGTACTTC. This encodes CASSLTSGDETQYF.

The genes are TRBV6-4 and TRBJ2-3, with a weak D call TRBD1 (5 bases). Germline CDR1 is MRHNA and CDR2 is SNTAGT. This CDR3 comprises 12 residues. Trimming cost V 3 bases and J 6 bases, with 7 bases left between them. The CDR3 spells CASSEQGDTQYF. The CDR3 DNA reads as TGTGCCAGCAGTGAGCAGGGTGATACGCAGTATTTT.

This clone was seen just once. The chain's CDR3 is CASSVGPNRVQETQYF. CDR3 coding DNA: TGTGCCAGCAGCGTAGGCCCAAACAGGGTGCAAGAGACCCAGTACTTC. The rearrangement joins TRBV9 to TRBJ2-5, with D perhaps TRBD1 (6 bases). This CDR3 region has 16 residues. V was trimmed by 0 bases and J by 2 bases, leaving 14 bases between them. CDR1 and CDR2 from the germline V gene are SGDLS and YYNGEE.